This TCR beta chain was captured by sequencing in a study of blood T cell repertoires in COVID-19. Study context: Spain, Italy and the United States supplied samples that represented acute and convalescent COVID-19.

Under the authors' procedure: Reference gene primer amplification gave nucleated cell count estimates. Assay: immunoSEQ multiplex PCR; the TCRdb copy retains only in-frame clones and omits some. V, J and clone size derive from that table, while D and trimming were established from the DNA sequence. Among some 320,000 clones listed, around 90% were seen once. Cohort 3 recovery required two negative PCRs, clearance, or symptom resolution. CDR1 is KGHSH and CDR2 is LQKENI in the germline V gene. The CDR3 consists of 14 residues. V was trimmed by 4 bases and J by 7 bases, leaving 17 bases between them. Input material: PBMCs or T cells enriched from blood (not recorded which). The sequence was obtained from a man aged 60 to 69 who had recovered from COVID-19. The V call is TRBV18, the J call TRBJ2-7; D perhaps matches TRBD1 (6 bases). The CDR3 reads CASSQQGSRVEQYF. The CDR3 region has the DNA TGTGCCAGCTCACAACAGGGATCCCGGGTGGAGCAGTACTTC.